The 5 T cell receptor beta chains presented below share a single source sample, sequenced in a study of T cells in Graves' hyperthyroidism and ophthalmopathy. TCR beta CDR3 regions were amplified from RNA. HTBI primers were employed in a first-round RT-PCR of the TCR CDR3. TCRdb re-derived calls from the multiplex PCR reads in MiXCR, one entry per CDR3 protein. The sample includes approximately 560,000 distinct CDR3 sequences, 46% of them seen just once. The sample consisted of peripheral blood or thyroid tissue (not recorded which). These receptors were obtained from a young woman with Graves' hyperthyroidism.

This clonotype was recorded at least ten times. The chain links TRBV2 to TRBJ1-5, with D hard to call. Germline loops: CDR1 SNHLY, CDR2 FYNNEI. V lost 7 bases to trimming and J lost 0 bases, with 10 bases between them. The length of the CDR3 is 14 residues. The CDR3 DNA reads as TGTGCCAGCAACGGTCGTTATAGCAATCAGCCCCAGCATTTT. Protein product: CASNGRYSNQPQHF. Full variable domain (rest looked up from reference TRBV2 and TRBJ1-5): EPEVTQTPSHQVTQMGQEVILRCVPISNHLYFYWYRQILGQKVEFLVSFYNNEISEKSEIFDDQFSVERPDGSNFTLKIRSTKLEDSAMYFCASNGRYSNQPQHFGDGTRLSIL.

The chain employs TRBV2 and TRBJ1-1, with a possible D match to TRBD1 (5 bases). Between the trimmed V and J ends, which lost 6 bases and 1 base, there was a span of 9 bases. The germline gives CDR1 SNHLY, CDR2 FYNNEI. The length of the CDR3 is 13 residues. The CDR3 sequence: CASRNQGNTEAFF. CDR3 DNA: TGTGCCAGCAGGAACCAGGGGAACACTGAAGCTTTCTTT.

To note about this clonotype: This may be a read error, as it is one base from a much larger clone. V usage is TRBV2 and J usage is TRBJ1-5; no reliable D call. The germline V gene encodes CDR1 SNHLY and CDR2 FYNNEI. The CDR3 is 14 amino acids. V was pared by 5 bases and J by 3 bases, with 11 bases between. CDR3 residues: CASSYVTVNQPQHF. DNA of the CDR3: TGTGCCAGCAGTTACGTAACAGTCAATCAGCCCCAGCATTTT. The whole variable domain, remainder taken from reference TRBV2 and TRBJ1-5, is EPEVTQTPSHQVTQMGQEVILRCVPISNHLYFYWYRQILGQKVEFLVSFYNNEISEKSEIFDDQFSVERPDGSNFTLKIRSTKLEDSAMYFCASSYVTVNQPQHFGDGTRLSIL.

Of note for this clonotype: One junction end does not reproduce the germline sequence, and a read error may be involved. The V call is TRBV7-2, the J call TRBJ1-1, with D perhaps matching TRBD1 (5 bases). Looked up from germline, CDR1 is SGHTA and CDR2 is FQGNSA. CDR3 size: 15 residues. DNA for the CDR3: TGCGCCAGCAGCCCCTCAACAGGTAGTTACACTGAAGCTTTCTTT. This gives the protein CASSPSTGSYTEAFF.

Here the CDR3 reads CANTGTGDNQPQHF. Here the CDR3 DNA reads TGTGCCAACACCGGGACAGGGGACAATCAGCCCCAGCATTTT. This chain joins TRBV25-1 and TRBJ1-5; 10 nucleotides agree with TRBD1. The CDR3 is 14 amino acids. V was clipped by 10 bases and J by 3 bases; unmatched bases: 6. Germline CDR1 MGHDK, CDR2 SYGVNS.